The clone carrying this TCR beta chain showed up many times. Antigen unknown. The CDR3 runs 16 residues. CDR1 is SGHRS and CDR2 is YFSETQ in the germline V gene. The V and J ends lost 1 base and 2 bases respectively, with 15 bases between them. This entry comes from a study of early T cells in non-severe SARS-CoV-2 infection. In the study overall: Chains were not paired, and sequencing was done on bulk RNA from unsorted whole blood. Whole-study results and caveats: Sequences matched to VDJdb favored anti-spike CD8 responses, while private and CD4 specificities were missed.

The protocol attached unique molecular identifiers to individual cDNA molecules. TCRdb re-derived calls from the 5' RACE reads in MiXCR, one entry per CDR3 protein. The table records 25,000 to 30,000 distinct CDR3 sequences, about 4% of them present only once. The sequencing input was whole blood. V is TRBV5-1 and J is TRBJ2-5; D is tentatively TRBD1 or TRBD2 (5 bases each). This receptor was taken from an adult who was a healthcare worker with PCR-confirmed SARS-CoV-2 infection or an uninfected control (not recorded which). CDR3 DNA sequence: TGCGCCAGCAGCTTGCGGCGGAGCGAGGGGCAAGAGACCCAGTACTTC. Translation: CASSLRRSEGQETQYF.